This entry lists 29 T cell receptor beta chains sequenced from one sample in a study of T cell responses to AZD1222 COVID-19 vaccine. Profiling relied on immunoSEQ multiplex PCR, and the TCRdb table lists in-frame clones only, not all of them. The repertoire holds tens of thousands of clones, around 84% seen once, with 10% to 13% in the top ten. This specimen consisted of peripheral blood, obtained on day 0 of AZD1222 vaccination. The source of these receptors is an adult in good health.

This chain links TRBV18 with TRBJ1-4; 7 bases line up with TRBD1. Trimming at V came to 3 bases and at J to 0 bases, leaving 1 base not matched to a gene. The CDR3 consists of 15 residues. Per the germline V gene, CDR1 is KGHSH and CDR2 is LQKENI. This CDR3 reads CASSPTGATNEKLFF. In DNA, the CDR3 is TGTGCCAGCTCACCCACAGGGGCAACTAATGAAAAACTGTTTTTT.

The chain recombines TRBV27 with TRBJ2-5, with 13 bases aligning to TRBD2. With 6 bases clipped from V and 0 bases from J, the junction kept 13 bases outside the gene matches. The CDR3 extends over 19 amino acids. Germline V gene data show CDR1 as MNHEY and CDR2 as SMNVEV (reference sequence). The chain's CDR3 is CASSQRLAGGSPNQETQYF. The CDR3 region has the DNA TGTGCCAGCAGCCAGAGACTAGCGGGAGGTTCCCCTAACCAAGAGACCCAGTACTTC.

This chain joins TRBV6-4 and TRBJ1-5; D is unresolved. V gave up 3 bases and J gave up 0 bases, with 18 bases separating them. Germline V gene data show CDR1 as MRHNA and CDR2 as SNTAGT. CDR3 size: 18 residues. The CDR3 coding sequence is TGTGCCAGCAGTGAGGGGAATACGGAACCATATAGCAATCAGCCCCAGCATTTT. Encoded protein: CASSEGNTEPYSNQPQHF.

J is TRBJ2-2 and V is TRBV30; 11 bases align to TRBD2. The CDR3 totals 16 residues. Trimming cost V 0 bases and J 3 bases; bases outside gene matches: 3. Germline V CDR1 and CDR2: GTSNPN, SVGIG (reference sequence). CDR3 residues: CAWSVLAGVDTGELFF. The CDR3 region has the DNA TGTGCCTGGAGTGTACTAGCGGGAGTGGACACCGGGGAGCTGTTTTTT.

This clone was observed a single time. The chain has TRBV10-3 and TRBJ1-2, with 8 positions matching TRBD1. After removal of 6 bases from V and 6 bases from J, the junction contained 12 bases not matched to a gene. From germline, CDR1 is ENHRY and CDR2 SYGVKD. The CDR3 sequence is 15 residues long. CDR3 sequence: CAIRTLQGVTNGYTF. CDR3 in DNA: TGTGCCATCAGGACTCTACAGGGGGTGACGAATGGCTACACCTTC.

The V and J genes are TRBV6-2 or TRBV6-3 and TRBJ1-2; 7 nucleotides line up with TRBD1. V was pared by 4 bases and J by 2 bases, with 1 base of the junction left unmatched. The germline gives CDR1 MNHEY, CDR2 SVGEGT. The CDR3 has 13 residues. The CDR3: CASSSDRNYGYTF. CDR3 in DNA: TGTGCCAGCAGTTCGGACAGGAACTATGGCTACACCTTC.

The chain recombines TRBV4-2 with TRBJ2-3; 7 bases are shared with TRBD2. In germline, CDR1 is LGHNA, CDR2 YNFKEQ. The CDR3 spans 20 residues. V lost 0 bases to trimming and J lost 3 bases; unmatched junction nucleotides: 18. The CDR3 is CASSQDRWGTAGVGTDTQYF. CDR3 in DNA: TGTGCCAGCAGCCAAGATCGGTGGGGAACGGCGGGAGTGGGAACAGATACGCAGTATTTT.

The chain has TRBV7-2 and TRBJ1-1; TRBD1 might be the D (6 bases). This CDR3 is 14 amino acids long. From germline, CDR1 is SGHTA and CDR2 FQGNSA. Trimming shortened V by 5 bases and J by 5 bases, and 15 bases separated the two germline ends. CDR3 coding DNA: TGTGCCAGCAGCGTTATGGGGGCGAGGACTGAAGCTTTCTTT. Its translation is CASSVMGARTEAFF.

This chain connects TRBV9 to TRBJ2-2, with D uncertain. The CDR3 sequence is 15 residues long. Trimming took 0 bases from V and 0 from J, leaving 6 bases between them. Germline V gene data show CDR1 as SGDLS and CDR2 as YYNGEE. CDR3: CASSVAHTNTGELFF. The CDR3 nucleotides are TGTGCCAGCAGCGTAGCACACACGAACACCGGGGAGCTGTTTTTT. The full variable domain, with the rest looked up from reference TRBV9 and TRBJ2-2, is DSGVTQTPKHLITATGQRVTLRCSPRSGDLSVYWYQQSLDQGLQFLIQYYNGEERAKGNILERFSAQQFPDLHSELNLSSLELGDSALYFCASSVAHTNTGELFFGEGSRLTVL.

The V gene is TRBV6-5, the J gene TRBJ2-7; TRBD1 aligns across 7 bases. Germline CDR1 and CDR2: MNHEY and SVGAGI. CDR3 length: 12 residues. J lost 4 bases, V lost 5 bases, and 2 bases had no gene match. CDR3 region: CASSRDSYEQYF. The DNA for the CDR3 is TGTGCCAGCAGTCGGGACAGTTACGAGCAGTACTTC.

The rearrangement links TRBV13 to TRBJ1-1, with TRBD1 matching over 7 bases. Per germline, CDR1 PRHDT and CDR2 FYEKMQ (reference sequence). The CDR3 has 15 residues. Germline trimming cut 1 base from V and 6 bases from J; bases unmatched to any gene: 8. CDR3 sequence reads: CASSLEGQILSEAFF. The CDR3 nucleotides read TGTGCCAGCAGCTTAGAGGGACAGATATTATCTGAAGCTTTCTTT.

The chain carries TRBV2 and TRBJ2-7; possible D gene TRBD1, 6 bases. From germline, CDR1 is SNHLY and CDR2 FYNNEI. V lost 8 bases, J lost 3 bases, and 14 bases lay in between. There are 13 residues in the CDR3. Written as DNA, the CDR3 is TGTGCCAGCCGAGGGGGTCGTGGCTACGAGCAGTACTTC. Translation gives CASRGGRGYEQYF.

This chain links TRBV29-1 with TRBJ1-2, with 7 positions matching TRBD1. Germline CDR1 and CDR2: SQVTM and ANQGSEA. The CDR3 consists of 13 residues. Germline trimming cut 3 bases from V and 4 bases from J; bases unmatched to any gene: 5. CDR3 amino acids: CSVDTGDLYGYTF. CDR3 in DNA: TGCAGCGTTGATACAGGGGACCTCTATGGCTACACCTTC.

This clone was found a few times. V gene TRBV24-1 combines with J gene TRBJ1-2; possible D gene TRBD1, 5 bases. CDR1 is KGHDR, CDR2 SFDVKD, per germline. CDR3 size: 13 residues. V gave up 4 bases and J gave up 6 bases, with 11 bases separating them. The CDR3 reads CATSEPRAHGYTF. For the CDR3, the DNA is TGTGCCACCAGTGAGCCCAGGGCCCATGGCTACACCTTC.

The chain's CDR3 is CSAARSGELFF. CDR3 nucleotide sequence: TGCAGTGCTGCCCGTTCCGGGGAGCTGTTTTTT. This chain uses TRBV20-1 with TRBJ2-2; D is unclear. This CDR3 region has 11 residues. Germline V lookup: CDR1 DFQATT, CDR2 SNEGSKA (reference sequence). V shed 5 bases and J shed 6 bases, with 7 bases lying between them.

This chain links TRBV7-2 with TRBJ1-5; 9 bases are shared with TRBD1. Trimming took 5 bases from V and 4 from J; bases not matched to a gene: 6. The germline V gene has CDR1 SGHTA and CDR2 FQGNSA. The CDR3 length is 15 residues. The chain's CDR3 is CASSDRGNGNQPQHF. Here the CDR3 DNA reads TGTGCCAGCAGCGACAGGGGGAATGGTAATCAGCCCCAGCATTTT.

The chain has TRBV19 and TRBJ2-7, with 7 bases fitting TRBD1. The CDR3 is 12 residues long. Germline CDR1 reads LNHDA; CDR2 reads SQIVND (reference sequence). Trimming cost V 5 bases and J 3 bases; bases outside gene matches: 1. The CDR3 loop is CASSDRVYEQYF. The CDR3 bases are TGTGCCAGTAGTGACAGGGTCTACGAGCAGTACTTC.

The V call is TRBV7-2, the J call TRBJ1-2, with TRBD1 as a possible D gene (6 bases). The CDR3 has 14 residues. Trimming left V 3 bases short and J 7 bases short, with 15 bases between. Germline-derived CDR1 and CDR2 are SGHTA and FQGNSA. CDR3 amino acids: CASSFPGQRGGYTF. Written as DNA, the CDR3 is TGTGCCAGCAGCTTCCCGGGACAAAGAGGTGGCTACACCTTC.

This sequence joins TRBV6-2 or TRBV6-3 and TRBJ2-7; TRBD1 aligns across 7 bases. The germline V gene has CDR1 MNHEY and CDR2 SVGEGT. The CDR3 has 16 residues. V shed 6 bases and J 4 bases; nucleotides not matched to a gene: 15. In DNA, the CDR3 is TGTGCCAGCAGCCCTTCCCTAAAACAGGGGTTGTACGAGCAGTACTTC. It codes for CASSPSLKQGLYEQYF.

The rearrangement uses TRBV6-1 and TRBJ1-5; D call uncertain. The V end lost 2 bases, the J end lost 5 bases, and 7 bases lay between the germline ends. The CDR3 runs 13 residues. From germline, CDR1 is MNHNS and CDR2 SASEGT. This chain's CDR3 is CASSEIPDQPQHF. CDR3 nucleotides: TGTGCCAGCAGTGAAATCCCCGATCAGCCCCAGCATTTT.

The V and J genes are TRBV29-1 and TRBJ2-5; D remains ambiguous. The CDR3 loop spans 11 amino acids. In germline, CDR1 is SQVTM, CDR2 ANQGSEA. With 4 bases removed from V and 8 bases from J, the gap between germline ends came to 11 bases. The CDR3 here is CSVVAFDTQYF. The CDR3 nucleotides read TGCAGCGTTGTGGCGTTTGACACCCAGTACTTC.

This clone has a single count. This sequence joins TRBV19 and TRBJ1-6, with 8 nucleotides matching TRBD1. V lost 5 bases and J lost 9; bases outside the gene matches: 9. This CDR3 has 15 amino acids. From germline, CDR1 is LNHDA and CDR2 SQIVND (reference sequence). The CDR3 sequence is CASSQVTGVGSPLHF. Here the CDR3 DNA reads TGTGCCAGTAGTCAAGTGACAGGGGTGGGTTCACCCCTCCACTTT.

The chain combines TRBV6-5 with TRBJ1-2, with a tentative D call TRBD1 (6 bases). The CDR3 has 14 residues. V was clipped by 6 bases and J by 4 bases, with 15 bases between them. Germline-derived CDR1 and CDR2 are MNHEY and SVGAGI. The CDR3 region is CASRPATGPYGYTF. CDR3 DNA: TGTGCCAGCAGACCTGCCACAGGGCCCTATGGCTACACCTTC.

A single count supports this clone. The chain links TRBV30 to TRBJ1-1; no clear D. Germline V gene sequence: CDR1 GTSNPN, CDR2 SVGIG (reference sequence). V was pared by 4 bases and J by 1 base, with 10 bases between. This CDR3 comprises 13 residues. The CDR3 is CAWTTSWNTEAFF. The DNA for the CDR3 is TGTGCCTGGACCACCTCATGGAACACTGAAGCTTTCTTT. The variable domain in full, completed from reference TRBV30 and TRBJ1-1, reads SQTIHQWPATLVQPVGSPLSLECTVEGTSNPNLYWYRQAAGRGLQLLFYSVGIGQISSEVPQNLSASRPQDRQFILSSKKLLLSDSGFYLCAWTTSWNTEAFFGQGTRLTVV.

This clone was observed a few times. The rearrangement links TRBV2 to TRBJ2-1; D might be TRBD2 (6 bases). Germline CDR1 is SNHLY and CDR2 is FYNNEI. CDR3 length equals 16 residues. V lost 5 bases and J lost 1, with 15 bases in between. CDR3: CASSPQWTTSYNEQFF. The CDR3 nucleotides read TGTGCCAGCAGTCCCCAATGGACTACTTCCTACAATGAGCAGTTCTTC.

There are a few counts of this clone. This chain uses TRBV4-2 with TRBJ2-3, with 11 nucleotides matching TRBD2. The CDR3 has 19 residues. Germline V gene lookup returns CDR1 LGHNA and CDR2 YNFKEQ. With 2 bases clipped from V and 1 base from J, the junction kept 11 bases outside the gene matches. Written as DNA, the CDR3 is TGTGCCAGCAGCCAAAAGACTAGCGGGATGGGAGCTGGCACAGATACGCAGTATTTT. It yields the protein CASSQKTSGMGAGTDTQYF.

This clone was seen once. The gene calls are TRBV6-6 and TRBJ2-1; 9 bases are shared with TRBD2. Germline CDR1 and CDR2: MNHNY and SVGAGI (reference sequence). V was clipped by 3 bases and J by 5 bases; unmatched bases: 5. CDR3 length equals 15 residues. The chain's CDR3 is CASSYGLAGNNEQFF. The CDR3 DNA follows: TGTGCCAGCAGTTATGGGCTAGCGGGGAACAATGAGCAGTTCTTC.

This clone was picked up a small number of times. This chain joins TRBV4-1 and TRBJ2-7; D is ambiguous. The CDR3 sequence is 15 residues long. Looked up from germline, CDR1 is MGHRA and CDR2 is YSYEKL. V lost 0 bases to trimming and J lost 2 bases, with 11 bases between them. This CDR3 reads CASSQDTWAPYEQYF. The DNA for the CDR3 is TGCGCCAGCAGCCAAGATACCTGGGCACCCTACGAGCAGTACTTC.

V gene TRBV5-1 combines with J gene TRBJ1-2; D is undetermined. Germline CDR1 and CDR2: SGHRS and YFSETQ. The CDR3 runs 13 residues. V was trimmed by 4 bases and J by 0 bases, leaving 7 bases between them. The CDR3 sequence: CASSDETNYGYTF. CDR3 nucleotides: TGCGCCAGCAGCGACGAGACTAACTATGGCTACACCTTC.